What follows are 28 T cell receptor beta chains derived from one specimen sequenced in a study of technical replicates of blood from several donors (dated by TCRdb to about 2017). The method was the immunoSEQ multiplex PCR assay. Here the immuneACCESS table is served through TCRdb, limited to in-frame sequences with V and J called. Missing clones are a known gap in these copies; in checked studies unresolved V genes cover under half, and the rest lacks a known reason. Counted in this sample were tens of thousands of clones; roughly 90% of them appeared once. The ten top clones hold 0.36% of the sample. The source material was T cells isolated from PBMCs. The receptors derive from a human donor in good health.

The chain joins TRBV5-1 to TRBJ1-1; tentatively, D is TRBD1 (5 bases). Trimming took 4 bases from V and 6 from J, leaving 13 bases between them. CDR3 length: 13 residues. CDR1 and CDR2 from the germline V gene are SGHRS and YFSETQ. The CDR3 DNA follows: TGCGCCAGCAGCACGACAGACCAGGCTGAAGCTTTCTTT. This sequence encodes CASSTTDQAEAFF.

The V gene is TRBV30, the J gene TRBJ2-1; maybe TRBD2 (6 bases). The length of the CDR3 is 11 residues. V was clipped by 3 bases and J by 10 bases, with 10 bases between them. Germline CDR1 is GTSNPN and CDR2 is SVGIG (reference sequence). CDR3: CAWRREGEQFF. The CDR3 nucleotides read TGTGCCTGGAGGCGGGAAGGCGAGCAGTTCTTC. The whole variable domain, filled in from reference TRBV30 and TRBJ2-1, reads SQTIHQWPATLVQPVGSPLSLECTVEGTSNPNLYWYRQAAGRGLQLLFYSVGIGQISSEVPQNLSASRPQDRQFILSSKKLLLSDSGFYLCAWRREGEQFFGPGTRLTVL.

This clone was detected once. The chain uses TRBV11-3 and TRBJ1-5; the match to TRBD1 covers 8 bases. The CDR3 runs 15 residues. Germline assignment: CDR1 SGHNT and CDR2 YENEEA. The V segment lost 5 bases and the J segment 5 bases; nucleotides outside the gene matches: 8. The CDR3 DNA is TGTGCCAGCAGCCCCGGACAGGGAGTGGATCAGCCCCAGCATTTT. This gives the protein CASSPGQGVDQPQHF.

The J gene is TRBJ2-4, the V gene TRBV6-1; TRBD2 is a possible D gene (5 bases). This CDR3 region has 14 residues. CDR1 and CDR2 (germline): MNHNS, SASEGT. V dropped 2 bases and J dropped 6 bases, with 11 bases sitting between them. CDR3 bases: TGTGCCAGCAGTGAACTGGTTGGGAGAAACATTCAGTACTTC. Encoded protein: CASSELVGRNIQYF.

The chain uses TRBV6-1 and TRBJ1-5; D not certain. V was clipped by 1 base and J by 7 bases, with 17 bases between them. The CDR3 spans 16 residues. Germline CDR1 is MNHNS and CDR2 is SASEGT. DNA of the CDR3: TGTGCCAGCAGTGAAGGGACCTGGCGGGTCAACCAGCCCCAGCATTTT. Its translation: CASSEGTWRVNQPQHF.

CDR3 loop: CASSARTSGSFGETQYF. The CDR3 DNA reads as TGTGCCAGCAGCGCCCGGACTAGCGGGAGCTTCGGGGAGACCCAGTACTTC. The chain uses TRBV9 and TRBJ2-5; 13 nucleotides agree with TRBD2. With V trimmed by 3 bases and J by 5 bases, 10 bases remained unmatched. In germline, CDR1 is SGDLS, CDR2 YYNGEE. There are 17 residues in the CDR3.

The rearrangement uses TRBV13 and TRBJ2-7, with a tentative D call TRBD1 (5 bases). Trimming shortened V by 2 bases and J by 6 bases, and 14 bases separated the two germline ends. This CDR3 contains 14 residues. Germline V gene sequence: CDR1 PRHDT, CDR2 FYEKMQ (reference sequence). CDR3 in DNA: TGTGCCAGCAGCTTATCTTGGGGCAAGCGCGAGCAGTACTTC. Amino acid sequence: CASSLSWGKREQYF.

This clone appeared a single time. This chain links TRBV30 with TRBJ1-2, with D possibly TRBD1 on 6 matching bases. Germline values: CDR1 GTSNPN, CDR2 SVGIG (reference sequence). V was cut by 3 bases and J by 1 base, with 21 bases left in between. The CDR3 is made up of 17 amino acids. The CDR3 DNA reads TGTGCCTGGAGGTCGACATTAGGGACAAACTTTAACTATGGCTACACCTTC. Its translation: CAWRSTLGTNFNYGYTF.

The CDR3: CASSLDRGGANVLTF. For the CDR3, the DNA is TGTGCCAGCAGCTTAGACAGGGGGGGGGCCAACGTCCTGACTTTC. V usage is TRBV7-9 and J usage is TRBJ2-6; TRBD1 matches at 8 bases. Germline CDR1 and CDR2: SEHNR and FQNEAQ (reference sequence). V trimming: 1 base; J trimming: 4 bases; junction bases outside the gene matches: 0. The length of the CDR3 is 15 residues.

This clone was detected only once. The chain is built from TRBV5-4 and TRBJ2-3; D possibly corresponds to TRBD1 (6 bases). The CDR3 consists of 16 residues. Trimming cost V 5 bases and J 2 bases, with 18 bases left between them. Germline CDR1 and CDR2: SGHNT and YYREEE (reference sequence). CDR3 bases: TGTGCCAGCAGTTTGCCCCGGGACACTCCCACAGATACGCAGTATTTT. Translating it yields CASSLPRDTPTDTQYF.

The rearrangement links TRBV2 to TRBJ1-2; TRBD1 is a possible D gene (6 bases). This CDR3 has 13 amino acids. Germline V gene data show CDR1 as SNHLY and CDR2 as FYNNEI. Trimming took 7 bases from V and 8 from J, leaving 17 bases between them. The CDR3 loop is CASKRPSGAGYTF. CDR3 nucleotide sequence: TGTGCCAGCAAGAGGCCCTCAGGGGCCGGCTACACCTTC.

In its sample, this clone was seen a few times. This chain uses TRBV6-5 with TRBJ1-5; the D is unclear. In germline, CDR1 is MNHEY, CDR2 SVGAGI. There are 13 residues in the CDR3. V was trimmed by 2 bases and J by 3 bases, leaving 5 bases between them. This CDR3 reads CASSYSNNQPQHF. The CDR3 bases are TGTGCCAGCAGTTACAGCAACAATCAGCCCCAGCATTTT.

The chain joins TRBV2 to TRBJ2-7; tentative D call: TRBD1 (6 bases). The CDR3 has 13 residues. V was pared by 7 bases and J by 6 bases, with 16 bases between. The V gene's germline CDR1 is SNHLY and CDR2 FYNNEI. The CDR3 region is CASTQGSGVEQYF. In nucleotides, the CDR3 is TGTGCCAGCACCCAAGGATCAGGGGTCGAGCAGTACTTC.

This clone was seen only once. The chain has TRBV15 and TRBJ1-2; D might be TRBD1 (6 bases). CDR1 LNHNV and CDR2 YYDKDF come from the germline V gene (reference sequence). CDR3 length: 15 amino acids. Trimming cost V 6 bases and J 6 bases, with 20 bases left between them. The CDR3 spells CATSMQTDSVHGYTF. As DNA, the CDR3 is TGTGCCACCAGTATGCAAACGGACAGTGTACATGGCTACACCTTC.

V is TRBV6-5 and J is TRBJ2-3, with D possibly TRBD1 on 5 matching bases. The V end lost 7 bases, the J end lost 2 bases, and 10 bases lay between the germline ends. Germline CDR1 reads MNHEY; CDR2 reads SVGAGI. The CDR3 is made up of 13 amino acids. CDR3 coding DNA: TGTGCCAGCATGGGCAGGGCCACAGATACGCAGTATTTT. Translating it yields CASMGRATDTQYF.

J is TRBJ1-1 and V is TRBV27; D is uncertain. V lost 8 bases and J lost 11, with 15 bases in between. The CDR3 is 11 residues long. Germline CDR1 is MNHEY and CDR2 is SMNVEV (reference sequence). DNA of the CDR3: TGTGCCAGCTCAGGTTTTTTAGAGGCTTTCTTT. It is translated as CASSGFLEAFF.

The chain recombines TRBV13 with TRBJ2-7; D is perhaps TRBD2 (6 bases). The V end lost 5 bases, the J end lost 7 bases, and 18 bases lay between the germline ends. CDR1 and CDR2 (germline): PRHDT, FYEKMQ (reference sequence). There are 14 residues in the CDR3. The CDR3 DNA sequence: TGTGCCAGCAGCCCACTCCGTGCCGCGGGAGAGCAGTACTTC. Its protein product is CASSPLRAAGEQYF.

The rearrangement uses TRBV6-6 and TRBJ2-3; 7 nucleotides line up with TRBD2. CDR3 size: 15 residues. V was clipped by 2 bases and J by 2 bases; unmatched bases: 4. Per germline, CDR1 MNHNY and CDR2 SVGAGI (reference sequence). The CDR3 region has the DNA TGTGCCAGCAGTTACCCTGGGAGGGCCACAGATACGCAGTATTTT. Translated, it gives CASSYPGRATDTQYF.

V gene TRBV11-2 combines with J gene TRBJ1-4; D may be TRBD1 (5 bases). Trimming removed 2 bases at V and 5 bases at J, with 12 bases between. The CDR3 loop spans 15 amino acids. The V gene's germline CDR1 is SGHAT and CDR2 FQNNGV. This CDR3 is CASSLYRGPNEKLFF. In nucleotides, the CDR3 is TGTGCCAGCAGCTTATATAGGGGCCCAAATGAAAAACTGTTTTTT.

This clone has more than one count but fewer than ten. V gene TRBV7-9 combines with J gene TRBJ2-1, with 8 bases matching TRBD2. Germline loops: CDR1 SEHNR, CDR2 FQNEAQ (reference sequence). After removal of 0 bases from V and 2 bases from J, the junction contained 12 bases not matched to a gene. CDR3 length: 19 amino acids. DNA of the CDR3: TGTGCCAGCAGCTTAGCGGGGACTAGGAGGACCTCCCCCTACAATGAGCAGTTCTTC. Translated: CASSLAGTRRTSPYNEQFF.

V gene TRBV15 combines with J gene TRBJ2-5; no clear D gene. V lost 0 bases, J lost 2 bases, and 4 bases lay in between. Germline CDR1 and CDR2: LNHNV and YYDKDF (reference sequence). This CDR3 has 13 amino acids. CDR3 protein: CATSRDQQETQYF. Here the CDR3 DNA reads TGTGCCACCAGCAGAGACCAGCAAGAGACCCAGTACTTC.

The chain couples TRBV30 to TRBJ1-2; no definite D call. V lost 2 bases and J lost 7, with 11 bases in between. CDR1 is GTSNPN and CDR2 is SVGIG in the germline V gene (reference sequence). The CDR3 has 12 residues. In nucleotides, the CDR3 is TGTGCCTGGAGTCTGACTTTGGGTGGCTACACCTTC. Its protein product is CAWSLTLGGYTF. Together with reference TRBV30 and TRBJ1-2, the CDR3 gives the full variable domain: SQTIHQWPATLVQPVGSPLSLECTVEGTSNPNLYWYRQAAGRGLQLLFYSVGIGQISSEVPQNLSASRPQDRQFILSSKKLLLSDSGFYLCAWSLTLGGYTFGSGTRLTVV.

V gene TRBV10-1 combines with J gene TRBJ1-2; no firm D call. The V gene's germline CDR1 is WNHNN and CDR2 SYGVQD (reference sequence). This CDR3 has 13 residues. The ends were cut back, 4 bases at V and 0 bases at J, with 6 bases in the middle. DNA of the CDR3: TGCGCCAGCAGTGGACAAGCTAACTATGGCTACACCTTC. This encodes CASSGQANYGYTF.

The genes are TRBV7-9 and TRBJ1-1; TRBD1 is a possible D gene (5 bases). Germline loops: CDR1 SEHNR, CDR2 FQNEAQ (reference sequence). This CDR3 contains 14 residues. V lost 5 bases, J lost 2 bases, and 12 bases lay in between. CDR3 loop: CASSEMGTNTEAFF. The CDR3 bases are TGTGCCAGCAGCGAAATGGGGACTAACACTGAAGCTTTCTTT.

The gene calls are TRBV7-6 and TRBJ2-7; 8 bases fit TRBD2. V trimming: 6 bases; J trimming: 2 bases; junction bases outside the gene matches: 9. Germline loops: CDR1 SGHVS, CDR2 FNYEAQ. The CDR3 has 15 amino acids. In DNA form, the CDR3 reads TGTGCCAGCAGGTCCCGGAGCGGGGGCACCTACGAGCAGTACTTC. Its translation: CASRSRSGGTYEQYF.

The chain carries TRBV4-1 and TRBJ2-5; D remains unclear. This CDR3 has 16 amino acids. Germline CDR1 reads MGHRA; CDR2 reads YSYEKL. Trimming left V 0 bases short and J 0 bases short, with 11 bases between. DNA for the CDR3: TGCGCCAGCAGCCAAGACTCAACACGAAACCAAGAGACCCAGTACTTC. This sequence encodes CASSQDSTRNQETQYF.

V gene TRBV27 combines with J gene TRBJ2-1, with no clear D. Germline values: CDR1 MNHEY, CDR2 SMNVEV (reference sequence). CDR3 length: 15 residues. Trimming cost V 5 bases and J 0 bases, with 11 bases left between them. The CDR3 DNA follows: TGTGCCAGCAGTACCCCTTTCAGCTCCTACAATGAGCAGTTCTTC. Protein sequence: CASSTPFSSYNEQFF.

The chain has TRBV4-2 and TRBJ2-7; D might be TRBD1 (6 bases). The germline gives CDR1 LGHNA, CDR2 YNFKEQ. Trimming stripped 0 bases from V and 2 bases from J, with 14 bases between. The CDR3 is 16 amino acids. In DNA, the CDR3 is TGTGCCAGCAGCCAAGATTATACAGGGTTGGCCTACGAGCAGTACTTC. It encodes CASSQDYTGLAYEQYF.